The rows below give T cell receptor beta chains drawn from one sample of a study of blood T cell repertoires in COVID-19. TCRdb keeps only in-frame clones here, not all; method: immunoSEQ multiplex PCR. The sample has 250,000 or so clones; 80% to 85% are singletons. The sequenced sample consisted of PBMCs or T cells enriched from blood (not recorded which). All receptors derive from a man between 45 and 60 years old who had recovered from COVID-19. The CDR3 runs from the conserved cysteine through the conserved F or W. A D gene is named only where the DNA matches it firmly. Rows give clone size only sometimes, using once, few, many, or a class for an expanded clone.

clone size	J gene	D gene	V gene	CDR3 DNA	CDR3 protein
-	TRBJ1-2	TRBD1	TRBV11-2	TGTGCCAGCAGCCACTTCCGGGACAGGATCTATGGCTACACCTTC	CASSHFRDRIYGYTF
-	TRBJ1-1	-	TRBV3-1/TRBV3-2	TGTGCCAGCAGCCCCCCCACAGTAAACACTGAAGCTTTCTTT	CASSPPTVNTEAFF
-	TRBJ1-2	TRBD1	TRBV7-2	TGTGCCAGCAGCCCCCGGGACAGCCCAGCTAACTATGGCTACACCTTC	CASSPRDSPANYGYTF
-	TRBJ2-1	-	TRBV9	TGTGCCAGCAGCGTAGGAGGTGATAATGAGCAGTTCTTC	CASSVGGDNEQFF
-	TRBJ1-3	TRBD1	TRBV3-1/TRBV3-2	TGTGCCAGCAGCAAAACCGCCGGGACAGCTGGAAACACCATATATTTT	CASSKTAGTAGNTIYF
-	TRBJ2-7	-	TRBV7-8	TGTGCCAGCAGCTTAGCGCTGGCAGCGGTCTACGAGCAGTACTTC	CASSLALAAVYEQYF
-	TRBJ1-1	-	TRBV29-1	TGCAGCACCATTAGGGATGCGGGCTCTGAAGCTTTCTTT	CSTIRDAGSEAFF
-	TRBJ1-2	TRBD1	TRBV5-4	TGTGCCAGCAGCCTACAGGGGAGCTATTCCCGGGGCTACACCTTC	CASSLQGSYSRGYTF
-	TRBJ1-5	TRBD1	TRBV23-1	TGCGCCAGCAGGCAGGGACAGCCCACGTATAGCAATCAGCCCCAGCATTTT	CASRQGQPTYSNQPQHF
-	TRBJ2-2	-	TRBV5-1	TGCGCCAGCAGCTACCAGGGAAACACCGGGGAGCTGTTTTTT	CASSYQGNTGELFF
-	TRBJ1-2	-	TRBV19	TGTGCCAGTAGTATATCGGGCCGCGGGAACTATGGCTACACCTTC	CASSISGRGNYGYTF
-	TRBJ2-5	TRBD2	TRBV9	TGTGCCAGCAGCCTTCAAGCGGGACCGATCCAAGAGACCCAGTACTTC	CASSLQAGPIQETQYF
-	TRBJ2-5	TRBD2	TRBV5-8	TGTGCCAGCAGCTTAGGCGTAGCGGGGCAAGAGACCCAGTACTTC	CASSLGVAGQETQYF
-	TRBJ2-5	-	TRBV24-1	TGTGCCACCAGTGATTTGCAGAGCGCTCGCCAAGAGACCCAGTACTTC	CATSDLQSARQETQYF
few	TRBJ1-6	TRBD1	TRBV7-2	TGTGCCAGCAGCTTGCTACCGGGACAGGGGAATTCACCCCTCCACTTT	CASSLLPGQGNSPLHF
-	TRBJ2-3	-	TRBV11-2	TGTGCCAGCAGCCAAGGGTCGAGACAGAGCACAGATACGCAGTATTTT	CASSQGSRQSTDTQYF
-	TRBJ1-2	-	TRBV7-3	TGTGCCAGCAGCTTGAACCGGGATGGTCGCTATGGCTACACCTTC	CASSLNRDGRYGYTF
-	TRBJ1-2	-	TRBV7-8	TGTGCCAGCAGCTCGGGGATCTATGGCTACACCTTC	CASSSGIYGYTF
-	TRBJ2-5	TRBD1	TRBV10-3	TGTGCCATCAGTGAGTCGGGGGGGACAGGGCAAGAGACCCAGTACTTC	CAISESGGTGQETQYF
many	TRBJ1-2	TRBD1	TRBV12-3/TRBV12-4	TGTGCCAGCAGCCAGGACAGGGGGTATGGCTACACCTTC	CASSQDRGYGYTF
-	TRBJ1-5	-	TRBV4-2	TGTGCCAGCAGCCAAGAGCGGGGCCCGGGCCAACAGCCCCAGCATTTT	CASSQERGPGQQPQHF
-	TRBJ2-5	-	TRBV19	TGTGCCAGTAGCGATCAGGGGAGAGCCCAAGAGACCCAGTACTTC	CASSDQGRAQETQYF
-	TRBJ2-1	-	TRBV9	TGTGCCAGCAGCGTAGGGGCAGGGTCCTACAATGAGCAGTTCTTC	CASSVGAGSYNEQFF
-	TRBJ2-7	TRBD2	TRBV9	TGTGCCAGCAGCGTAGAGTTCCGGGGGGTGCCGTACTTC	CASSVEFRGVPYF
-	TRBJ1-6	-	TRBV3-1/TRBV3-2	TGTGCCAGCAGCCGAGACTGGGAGAATTCACCCCTCCACTTT	CASSRDWENSPLHF
-	TRBJ2-3	TRBD2	TRBV6-5	TGTGCCAGCAGAAATAGCGGGACCGGCATTACGCAGTATTTT	CASRNSGTGITQYF
-	TRBJ1-5	TRBD1	TRBV10-2	TGCGCCAGCGAGGACAGGGATAATCAGCCCCAGCATTTT	CASEDRDNQPQHF
-	TRBJ2-7	TRBD1	TRBV3-1/TRBV3-2	TGTGCCAGCAGCCGGGACAGGGTCTCCTACGAGCAGTACTTC	CASSRDRVSYEQYF
-	TRBJ2-7	-	TRBV7-8	TGTGCCAGCAGCCGAATCTCTTTCTCCGAGCAGTACTTC	CASSRISFSEQYF